This TCR beta chain was retrieved from a study of T cells expressing NK-cell markers (TCRdb year 2020). Describing the broader study: In sorted CD3+CD56+NKG2C+, CD3+CD56+NKG2C- and CD3+CD56-NKG2C+ T-cell subsets from several donors, TCR beta-chain repertoires were profiled. Libraries were sequenced as 2 x 150 bp reads on Illumina HiSeq 2000/2500, MiSeq or NextSeq. The eight sequenced donors were randomly selected healthy volunteers, three men and five women. Seven of the eight sequenced donors were HCMV-seropositive and one was HCMV-seronegative.

A commercial ELISA kit detecting HCMV-specific IgG in serum was used to determine HCMV serostatus. Peripheral blood mononuclear cells were isolated from blood by Ficoll density gradient centrifugation. Instrument used: Illumina HiSeq 2000. The TCR beta cDNA libraries were made using 5'RACE template switching, a step that added both a universal primer site and unique molecular identifiers. cDNA synthesis was primed from the TCR beta constant segment and was followed by two successive PCR amplification steps. The original methods were these. Reads were demultiplexed and grouped by UMI with MIGEC, and clonotypes were assembled and quantified with MiTCR. To exclude erroneous sequences, any TCR cDNA sequence not supported by at least two reads was discarded. Downstream repertoire analysis used the tcR package, and clonotypes were matched across fractions by CDR3 nucleotide sequence plus V segment. VDJmatch was used to annotate antigen specificity against VDJdb, with one amino acid substitution in CDR3 allowed. TCRdb reprocessed the reads, reporting each CDR3 protein sequence once and no DNA. None of the V and J calls come from the authors' own analysis; TCRdb made them. Per the sample table, the count is about 180,000 distinct CDR3 sequences. The ten largest make up approximately 17% of the sample.

The germline V gene yields SGHRS for CDR1 and YFSETQ for CDR2. The CDR3 contains 12 residues, cysteine and phenylalanine counted. No DNA has been recorded. Broad study findings and their caveats: Those dominant clonotypes were again the most abundant among CD3+CD56-NKG2C+ cells in a few donors, at roughly 28.3-60.1%. In about 6 donors, the dominant CD3+CD56+NKG2C+ clonotypes were found to rank among the top 10 CD8+ clonotypes and to make up roughly 1.0-7.5% of CD8+ T cells. Whether the expanded NKG2C-expressing T cell clones were specific for HCMV antigens was left unclear.

About this clonotype itself: No cognate antigen has been identified for it.

The sequencing input was blood T cells: a sorted CD56 or NKG2C T cell subset, CD4+ or CD8+ T cells, or bulk PBMC T cells (not recorded which). The chain is made from TRBV5-1 and TRBJ2-1. The clonotype comes from a woman aged 18-69 years in good health. The CDR3 here reads CASTSSYNEQFF.